These 21 T cell receptor beta chains came from one sample sequenced in a study of blood T cell repertoires in COVID-19. Method: immunoSEQ multiplex PCR; TCRdb's copy keeps in-frame clones and lacks some. Among 250,000 to 350,000 clones, about nine tenths were seen once, and the ten largest hold around 3%. The sample consisted of peripheral blood. These receptors were obtained from a woman in her twenties or thirties with active or convalescent COVID-19.

The V gene is TRBV28, the J gene TRBJ1-2; no clear D gene. The germline V gene has CDR1 MDHEN and CDR2 SYDVKM. The CDR3 runs to 15 residues. V was shortened by 2 bases and J by 1 base, with 11 bases between the two germline ends. The CDR3 nucleotides read TGTGCCAGCAGTTTAGGCGCAGGACTTAACTATGGCTACACCTTC. It specifies CASSLGAGLNYGYTF.

V usage is TRBV9 and J usage is TRBJ2-5; TRBD2 matches at 8 bases. Trimming removed 3 bases from V and 1 base from J; junction bases left unmatched: 2. Germline CDR1 reads SGDLS; CDR2 reads YYNGEE. The CDR3 loop spans 14 amino acids. CDR3 amino acids: CASSASGSQETQYF. The CDR3 nucleotides are TGTGCCAGCAGCGCGAGCGGGAGCCAAGAGACCCAGTACTTC.

V and J are TRBV27 and TRBJ1-1, with D unclear. The germline V gene has CDR1 MNHEY and CDR2 SMNVEV (reference sequence). Trimming took off 3 bases at V and 1 base at J, with 9 bases between the two ends. This CDR3 contains 14 residues. CDR3 amino acids: CASSFFRGNTEAFF. DNA of the CDR3: TGTGCCAGCAGTTTTTTTAGAGGGAACACTGAAGCTTTCTTT.

The chain is built from TRBV28 and TRBJ2-5; 8 bases map to TRBD1. CDR1 MDHEN and CDR2 SYDVKM come from the germline V gene. The CDR3 covers 16 residues. V was clipped by 3 bases and J by 2 bases; unmatched bases: 8. In DNA form, the CDR3 reads TGTGCCAGCAGTTTCCCCGCGACAGGGGCACAAGAGACCCAGTACTTC. Translating it yields CASSFPATGAQETQYF.

V usage is TRBV6-4 and J usage is TRBJ2-1; 13 bases are a match to TRBD2. Trimming at V came to 0 bases and at J to 11 bases, leaving 7 bases not matched to a gene. CDR1 MRHNA and CDR2 SNTAGT come from the germline V gene. The CDR3 covers 16 residues. In nucleotides, the CDR3 is TGTGCCAGCAGTGACTCCGGGACTAGCGGGGCCGGTCAGCAGTTCTTC. Residues: CASSDSGTSGAGQQFF.

V gene TRBV30 combines with J gene TRBJ1-6; D ambiguous. Germline lookup yields CDR1 GTSNPN and CDR2 SVGIG (reference sequence). The CDR3 contains 14 residues. Trimming shortened V by 3 bases and J by 9 bases, and 15 bases separated the two germline ends. CDR3 in amino acids: CAWRATGASSPLHF. The CDR3 bases are TGTGCCTGGAGGGCAACGGGAGCAAGTTCACCCCTCCACTTT.

J is TRBJ2-1 and V is TRBV28, with 9 bases matching TRBD1. The junction had 6 bases not matched to a gene; V was cut back by 1 base and J by 8 bases. The CDR3 spans 15 residues. From germline, CDR1 is MDHEN and CDR2 SYDVKM. The CDR3 coding sequence is TGTGCCAGCAGTTTATCGGGGACAGGGTCGCATGAGCAGTTCTTC. It codes for CASSLSGTGSHEQFF.

The chain uses TRBV6-5 and TRBJ2-7; 7 bases align to TRBD1. Germline V gene lookup returns CDR1 MNHEY and CDR2 SVGAGI. Germline trimming cut 8 bases from V and 2 bases from J; bases unmatched to any gene: 3. This CDR3 is built from 12 residues. The CDR3 loop is CASGDRAYEQYF. As DNA, the CDR3 is TGTGCCAGCGGCGACAGGGCCTACGAGCAGTACTTC.

This clone was counted only a few times. The J gene is TRBJ2-7, the V gene TRBV14; maybe TRBD1 (6 bases). The CDR3 contains 16 residues. Trimming removed 0 bases at V and 0 bases at J, with 12 bases between. Germline assignment: CDR1 SGHDN and CDR2 FVKESK. In DNA form, the CDR3 reads TGTGCCAGCAGCCAAGAGAGGACAGTGCTCTCCTACGAGCAGTACTTC. Its translation: CASSQERTVLSYEQYF.

The chain uses TRBV6-6 and TRBJ2-1; 13 positions match TRBD2. Germline loops: CDR1 MNHNY, CDR2 SVGAGI (reference sequence). Unmatched junction bases numbered 2, after V lost 2 bases and J lost 4 bases. The CDR3 is 16 residues long. The CDR3 loop reads CASSYRLAGGYNEQFF. The DNA for the CDR3 is TGTGCCAGCAGTTACCGACTAGCGGGGGGATACAATGAGCAGTTCTTC.

This clone was picked up a small number of times. The chain is built from TRBV25-1 and TRBJ2-2; no clear D gene. CDR1 and CDR2 (germline): MGHDK, SYGVNS. V dropped 4 bases and J dropped 7 bases, with 16 bases sitting between them. The CDR3 is made up of 15 amino acids. CDR3 protein: CASSGGVLNSGELFF. The CDR3 DNA reads as TGTGCCAGCAGTGGAGGAGTCCTTAATAGCGGGGAGCTGTTTTTT.

This rearrangement joins TRBV4-3 to TRBJ2-1; D might be TRBD2 (5 bases). The CDR3 covers 14 residues. From germline, CDR1 is LGHNA and CDR2 YSLEER. Trimming shortened V by 2 bases and J by 9 bases, and 14 bases separated the two germline ends. The DNA for the CDR3 is TGCGCCAGCAGCCAACAGGTCCTAGCCGTTGAGCAGTTCTTC. Translated, it gives CASSQQVLAVEQFF.

The chain recombines TRBV5-1 with TRBJ1-2; 9 positions agree with TRBD1. The CDR3 covers 12 residues. Germline lookup yields CDR1 SGHRS and CDR2 YFSETQ. The junction had 3 bases not matched to a gene; V was cut back by 0 bases and J by 12 bases. The CDR3 protein is CASSLAGTGHTF. As DNA, the CDR3 is TGCGCCAGCAGCTTGGCCGGGACAGGGCACACCTTC.

The chain combines TRBV4-3 with TRBJ2-3; TRBD1 agrees at 7 bases. V lost 3 bases to trimming and J lost 10 bases; unmatched junction nucleotides: 10. The germline V gene encodes CDR1 LGHNA and CDR2 YSLEER. The CDR3 extends over 14 amino acids. CDR3 loop: CASSQNWDSSAQYF. In DNA, the CDR3 is TGCGCCAGCAGCCAGAACTGGGACAGTTCCGCGCAGTATTTT.

The chain is built from TRBV7-9 and TRBJ1-2; maybe TRBD1 (6 bases). Trimming removed 2 bases from V and 6 bases from J, with 19 bases in between. From germline, CDR1 is SEHNR and CDR2 FQNEAQ (reference sequence). The CDR3 covers 16 residues. The chain's CDR3 is CASSLMSYNRENGYTF. CDR3 sequence (DNA): TGTGCCAGCAGCTTAATGTCCTACAACAGGGAAAATGGCTACACCTTC.

V is TRBV29-1 and J is TRBJ1-2; D is uncertain. Per germline, CDR1 SQVTM and CDR2 ANQGSEA. V lost 8 bases and J 5 bases, leaving 12 bases between the germline ends. This CDR3 is 11 amino acids long. Here the CDR3 DNA reads TGCAGCCTTGGGAGCACTTATGGCTACACCTTC. Amino acid sequence: CSLGSTYGYTF.

The V gene is TRBV6-5, the J gene TRBJ2-1; 7 bases are a match to TRBD1. The CDR3 sequence is 15 residues long. V trimming: 5 bases; J trimming: 3 bases; junction bases outside the gene matches: 7. In germline, CDR1 is MNHEY, CDR2 SVGAGI. CDR3 bases: TGTGCCAGCAGTCCCACAGGGGCGTACTACAATGAGCAGTTCTTC. As protein: CASSPTGAYYNEQFF.

The chain employs TRBV19 and TRBJ2-5, with D possibly TRBD2 on 6 matching bases. Germline CDR1 and CDR2: LNHDA and SQIVND (reference sequence). The CDR3 spans 13 residues. V was cut by 5 bases and J by 1 base, with 8 bases left in between. CDR3 region: CASSAGPQETQYF. The CDR3 coding sequence is TGTGCCAGTAGTGCGGGGCCCCAAGAGACCCAGTACTTC.

V is TRBV7-9 and J is TRBJ2-1; no reliable D call. Germline assignment: CDR1 SEHNR and CDR2 FQNEAQ (reference sequence). CDR3 length: 14 amino acids. V gave up 1 base and J gave up 9 bases, with 13 bases separating them. CDR3 in amino acids: CASSLEAKWSEQFF. DNA of the CDR3: TGTGCCAGCAGCTTAGAGGCTAAGTGGAGTGAGCAGTTCTTC.

J is TRBJ2-7 and V is TRBV28, with 7 nucleotides matching TRBD1. Trimming removed 1 base from V and 11 bases from J; junction bases left unmatched: 17. The CDR3 contains 16 residues. The V gene's germline CDR1 is MDHEN and CDR2 SYDVKM. CDR3 sequence reads: CASSLSAPRGTAWEYF. The DNA for the CDR3 is TGTGCCAGCAGTTTATCCGCCCCGAGGGGGACAGCTTGGGAGTACTTC.

The V call is TRBV6-2 or TRBV6-3, the J call TRBJ2-1; 7 bases are a match to TRBD1. V shed 5 bases and J 4 bases; nucleotides not matched to a gene: 14. The CDR3 spans 17 residues. Germline-derived CDR1 and CDR2 are MNHEY and SVGEGT. In DNA form, the CDR3 reads TGTGCCAGCAGTGCCCGACAGGGCGGAACACTATACAATGAGCAGTTCTTC. This gives the protein CASSARQGGTLYNEQFF.